This T cell receptor beta chain was profiled in a study of blood T cell repertoires in COVID-19. Overall study: The cDNA or gDNA used as material had been derived from T cells, B-cell-depleted T cells, or PBMCs.

Original data processing: Estimates of nucleated cell counts were drawn from the amplification of reference gene primers. Profiled with immunoSEQ multiplex PCR; TCRdb holds only in-frame clones, not every one. V and J calls and clone size are given by that table; D and trimming were obtained from the DNA. The table includes under 200,000 clones, approximately 89% detected once. In this sample, this clone turned up once. The sample consisted of PBMCs or T cells enriched from blood (not recorded which). The clonotype comes from a young woman who had recovered from COVID-19.

For the CDR3, the DNA is TGTGCCAGCAGGATGGGACAGGACACTGAAGCTTTCTTT. This translates into CASRMGQDTEAFF. The V call is TRBV7-9, the J call TRBJ1-1, with 8 bases lining up with TRBD1. Germline V lookup: CDR1 SEHNR, CDR2 FQNEAQ (reference sequence). The CDR3 runs to 13 residues. V lost 6 bases and J lost 3; bases outside the gene matches: 3.